This TCR beta chain was sequenced for a study of sequential checkpoint blockade in melanoma. TCRdb keeps only in-frame clones here, not all; method: immunoSEQ multiplex PCR. Of several thousand clones in the sample, less than 25% were seen once. CDR1 is KGHSH, CDR2 LQKENI, per germline. This CDR3 contains 15 residues. V lost 3 bases and J lost 0, with 11 bases in between. Treatment defined: randomized to nivolumab then ipilimumab (arm A) or the reverse (arm B). V gene TRBV18 combines with J gene TRBJ1-2, with D possibly being TRBD1 (5 bases). Sequenced material: tumor tissue (inferred from file names), taken from a patient given nivolumab and ipilimumab in sequence. This receptor was obtained from a human donor with melanoma. The CDR3 nucleotides read TGTGCCAGCTCACCCCTCGGGGGGGCTAACTATGGCTACACCTTC. It yields the protein CASSPLGGANYGYTF.